Listed below are T cell receptor beta chains from one sample, sequenced in a study of cytotoxic CD8 clonotypes in ibrutinib-treated CLL. Assay used: immunoSEQ multiplex PCR; TCRdb lists only in-frame clones, some missing. The sample lists tens of thousands of clones, around 70% seen once, with over 9.5% in the top ten. The material sequenced was PBMCs, taken at disease progression, from a patient treated with ibrutinib. The source of these receptors is a human donor with chronic lymphocytic leukemia. Both conserved end residues are part of each CDR3. A D gene is named only where the DNA matches it firmly. Clone size is shown for a subset of rows, as once, few, many or a class of expanded clone.

TRBJ2-1 | . | . | TRBV15 | TGTGCCACCAGCAGAGCCCAGACAGGTCGCTCCTACAATGAGCAGTTCTTC | CATSRAQTGRSYNEQFF
TRBJ2-7 | . | . | TRBV5-1 | TGCGCCAGCAGCTTAACAGCTCCCTCCTACGAGCAGTACTTC | CASSLTAPSYEQYF
TRBJ2-2 | . | . | TRBV10-3 | TGTGCCATCAGTGAGAGGGGGGGCGATTGGGAGCTGTTTTTT | CAISERGGDWELFF
TRBJ2-1 | . | . | TRBV7-6 | TGTGCCAGCAGCCCGGAAGGAAGGGGCTACAATGAGCAGTTCTTC | CASSPEGRGYNEQFF
TRBJ2-3 | . | TRBD2 | TRBV4-1 | TGCGCCAGCAGCCAAGGGACTAGCGCAGGAGGGTACACAGATACGCAGTATTTT | CASSQGTSAGGYTDTQYF
TRBJ1-2 | . | . | TRBV2 | TGTGCCAGCAGTGTAGGGGGAGGCGGCGGCTACACCTTC | CASSVGGGGGYTF
TRBJ2-2 | . | . | TRBV5-4 | TGTGCCAGCAGCTTAGTGGGTGGGGTTTACACCGGGGAGCTGTTTTTT | CASSLVGGVYTGELFF
TRBJ2-7 | . | TRBD1 | TRBV6-5 | TGTGCCACCGCACCGCAGGGACAGCAGTACGAGCAGTACTTC | CATAPQGQQYEQYF
TRBJ2-1 | . | . | TRBV19 | TGTGCCAGTAGCGTGGGTGAGGGTTATGAGCAGTTCTTC | CASSVGEGYEQFF
TRBJ2-6 | few | . | TRBV19 | TGTGCCAGTCTGCGAAGCTCTGGGGCCAACGTCCTGACTTTC | CASLRSSGANVLTF
TRBJ2-1 | . | TRBD1 | TRBV29-1 | TGCAGCGTTGAAGCCCGGACAGGGGGATCATACAATGAGCAGTTCTTC | CSVEARTGGSYNEQFF
TRBJ1-1 | . | . | TRBV19 | TGTGCCAGCGTTACGGGGGGAAACACTGAAGCTTTCTTT | CASVTGGNTEAFF
TRBJ2-1 | few | . | TRBV9 | TGTGCCAGCAGCCCCTCCGGAGGCTTCATCAATGAGCAGTTCTTC | CASSPSGGFINEQFF
TRBJ2-3 | once | TRBD2 | TRBV6-5 | TGTGCCAGCAGTAGGACTAGCGGGAGATTAAATACGCAGTATTTT | CASSRTSGRLNTQYF
TRBJ1-2 | . | . | TRBV6-5 | TGTGCCAGCAGTCCGAGTACAGGGCTCGGCTACACCTTC | CASSPSTGLGYTF
TRBJ1-1 | few | . | TRBV9 | TGTGCCAGCAGCGTATACCCCAACACTGAAGCTTTCTTT | CASSVYPNTEAFF
TRBJ2-7 | . | . | TRBV14 | TGTGCCAGCAGCCAAAGGCGAACACATTACGAGCAGTACTTC | CASSQRRTHYEQYF
TRBJ1-2 | . | . | TRBV28 | TGTGCCAGCAGTTTATTGGCAGGGGATTCGAACTATGGCTACACCTTC | CASSLLAGDSNYGYTF
TRBJ2-7 | . | . | TRBV10-1 | TGCGCCAGCAGTCCTACCGCCTTAGAGGCCGAGCAGTACTTC | CASSPTALEAEQYF
TRBJ2-2 | . | TRBD1 | TRBV19 | TGTGCCACCACCACAGGGGCAGGGTTGACGCCTAACCTTTTGGACGGGGAGCTGTTTTTT | CATTTGAGLTPNLLDGELFF
TRBJ2-1 | . | . | TRBV7-6 | TGTGCCAGCAGCTGGCCATTTAGCTCCTACAATGAGCAGTTCTTC | CASSWPFSSYNEQFF
TRBJ2-7 | . | TRBD1 | TRBV2 | TGTGCCAGCAACCCCAGGACAGGGGTCGGCGAGCAGTACTTC | CASNPRTGVGEQYF
TRBJ2-3 | . | . | TRBV6-5 | TGTGCCAGCAGGAGGGGGAGTGCGGGGGCAGATACGCAGTATTTT | CASRRGSAGADTQYF
TRBJ1-2 | . | . | TRBV28 | TGTGCCAGCAGTTTGCGCACTTCATTCGCTAACTATGGCTACACCTTC | CASSLRTSFANYGYTF
TRBJ2-2 | . | TRBD1 | TRBV5-1 | TGCGCCAGCAGCTTACAGGGGGGAAGGGCCGGGGAGCTGTTTTTT | CASSLQGGRAGELFF
TRBJ1-5 | few | . | TRBV4-2 | TGTGCCAGCAGCCAAGATGGGTCGGGATTCAATCAGCCCCAGCATTTT | CASSQDGSGFNQPQHF
TRBJ1-4 | . | . | TRBV7-6 | TGTGCCAGCAGCTCCTCAGGCGCTAATGAAAAACTGTTTTTT | CASSSSGANEKLFF
TRBJ2-3 | . | . | TRBV9 | TGTGCCAGCAGCCCCAGGGGGGGAGGAGGCACAGATACGCAGTATTTT | CASSPRGGGGTDTQYF
TRBJ1-4 | . | . | TRBV7-9 | TGTGCCAGCAGCTGGGTGGGGCATGAAAAACTGTTTTTT | CASSWVGHEKLFF
TRBJ1-5 | . | . | TRBV5-1 | TGCGCCAGCAGCTCCGGGGATGGAAATCAGCCCCAGCATTTT | CASSSGDGNQPQHF
TRBJ1-1 | . | . | TRBV5-6 | TGTGCCAGCAGCTTGGAGCGGAGTCCAGCTTTCTTT | CASSLERSPAFF
TRBJ1-1 | . | . | TRBV7-3 | TGTGCCAGCAGCTCGGGATCCCTCTCGGGTATGAACACTGAAGCTTTCTTT | CASSSGSLSGMNTEAFF
TRBJ1-4 | . | TRBD1 | TRBV7-8 | TGTGCCAGCAGCTTATCCGGGACAGGGGCGGAAAAACTGTTTTTT | CASSLSGTGAEKLFF
TRBJ2-2 | . | . | TRBV7-2 | TGTGCCAGCAGACTCGGATCGGCCTCCACCGGGGAGCTGTTTTTT | CASRLGSASTGELFF
TRBJ1-1 | . | . | TRBV19 | TGTGCCAGTAGTATACACGAAATGAACACTGAAGCTTTCTTT | CASSIHEMNTEAFF
TRBJ2-1 | . | TRBD1 | TRBV7-9 | TGTGCCAGCAGCGTACCACTCGGACAGGGGCCCAATGAGCAGTTCTTC | CASSVPLGQGPNEQFF
TRBJ2-5 | once | . | TRBV7-3 | TGTGCCAGCAGTAGCGGCTGGGGGGAGACCCAGTACTTC | CASSSGWGETQYF
TRBJ2-7 | . | . | TRBV11-3 | TGTGCCAGCAGCCTGGGGCCAGGGGACGAGCAGTACTTC | CASSLGPGDEQYF
TRBJ2-2 | . | . | TRBV28 | TGTGCCAGCAGTTCGCACGGACTCCTTCATTTTACGGGCACCGGGGAGCTGTTTTTT | CASSSHGLLHFTGTGELFF
TRBJ2-7 | . | TRBD1 | TRBV4-2 | TGTGCCAGCAGCCAAGGGGGGACAGGGGGTTCCTACGAGCAGTACTTC | CASSQGGTGGSYEQYF
TRBJ2-7 | . | . | TRBV5-1 | TGCGCCAGCAGCTTGGCCGAAGGGGACTACGAGCAGTACTTC | CASSLAEGDYEQYF
TRBJ1-2 | few | TRBD1 | TRBV11-2 | TGTGCCAGCAGCTTAGTAGCTTTGGGACAGGGTGACTATGGCTACACCTTC | CASSLVALGQGDYGYTF
TRBJ2-1 | once | . | TRBV20-1 | TGCAGTGCTAGAGATTTCCGGGGGTCTTTCTTC | CSARDFRGSFF
TRBJ2-1 | . | . | TRBV4-1 | TGCGCCAGCAGCCAAGTCGCTGGGGGTAATGAGCAGTTCTTC | CASSQVAGGNEQFF
TRBJ1-6 | . | . | TRBV9 | TGTGCCAGCAGCTCGGGACTCTATAATTCACCCCTCCACTTT | CASSSGLYNSPLHF
TRBJ2-7 | . | . | TRBV7-9 | TGTGCCAGCAGCTTAGAGGGTGGTAACACCCCCTACGAGCAGTACTTC | CASSLEGGNTPYEQYF
TRBJ1-2 | . | TRBD1 | TRBV29-1 | TGCAGCGTGAACAGGGGAGGGTACTATGGCTACACCTTC | CSVNRGGYYGYTF
TRBJ1-2 | . | . | TRBV30 | TGTGCCTGGAGTGGGGCCAGGGCGAACTATGGCTACACCTTC | CAWSGARANYGYTF
TRBJ2-1 | . | TRBD2 | TRBV11-3 | TGTGCCAGCAGCCGAGGACTAGCGGGAGGGCCGGGTGAGCAGTTCTTC | CASSRGLAGGPGEQFF
TRBJ1-6 | few | . | TRBV2 | TGTGCCAGCAGCCGTTCGGGACTGAGGAAAACGAGCTCCTATAATTCACCCCTCCACTTT | CASSRSGLRKTSSYNSPLHF
TRBJ2-2 | . | TRBD1 | TRBV7-9 | TGTGCCAGCAGCTCTGGACAGGGACAGACCGGGGAGCTGTTTTTT | CASSSGQGQTGELFF
TRBJ1-5 | few | . | TRBV10-2 | TGCGCCAGCAGTGAAAAGGATTTGAAAAATCAGCCCCAGCATTTT | CASSEKDLKNQPQHF
TRBJ1-4 | . | . | TRBV6-1 | TGTGCCAGCAGGACCTGGGGTTTTGAAAAACTGTTTTTT | CASRTWGFEKLFF
TRBJ1-5 | . | . | TRBV30 | TGTGCCTGGAGTGTGGCAGTTAATCAGCCCCAGCATTTT | CAWSVAVNQPQHF
TRBJ1-5 | . | TRBD1 | TRBV5-8 | TGTGCCAGCAGCTTCCTGCGCGGGACAGGGAGAATCAATCAGCCCCAGCATTTT | CASSFLRGTGRINQPQHF
TRBJ2-2 | . | . | TRBV5-1 | TGCGCCAGCAGCTTCGGACACTCGAACACCGGGGAGCTGTTTTTT | CASSFGHSNTGELFF
TRBJ2-7 | . | TRBD1 | TRBV4-1 | TGCGCCAGCAGCCAGGCTACACCGGGACAGGGGGCGGGCGAGCAGTACTTC | CASSQATPGQGAGEQYF
TRBJ2-2 | . | TRBD1 | TRBV5-1 | TGCGCCAGCAGCTTCACAAAACAGGGGGCCGGGGAGCTGTTTTTT | CASSFTKQGAGELFF
TRBJ2-7 | . | TRBD1 | TRBV18 | TGTGCCAGCCGCGACCAGGGACAGGGATTTTACGAGCAGTACTTC | CASRDQGQGFYEQYF